Listed below are T cell receptor beta chains from one sample, sequenced in a study of shared clonotypes between healthy human individuals. Only in-frame clones appear in the TCRdb table, and some are missing; sequencing was by immunoSEQ multiplex PCR. The data show 950,000 to 1,100,000 clones, with about 76% seen just once and less than 1.5% held by the top ten. Specimen: memory CD4+ T cells sorted from blood. Source of these receptors: a man in his late teens or twenties in good health. The CDR3 runs from the conserved cysteine through the conserved F or W. D genes are given only for firm matches.

d_call j_call v_call cdr3_aa cdr3_nt
NA TRBJ2-3 TRBV11-3 CASSSRGQYF TGTGCCAGCAGCTCTCGGGGGCAGTATTTT
NA TRBJ2-2 TRBV6-5 CASRRQGGTGELFF TGTGCCAGCAGGAGGCAGGGCGGCACCGGGGAGCTGTTTTTT
TRBD1 TRBJ2-7 TRBV19 CASTPGQGLNEQYF TGTGCCAGTACCCCGGGACAGGGACTTAACGAGCAGTACTTC
NA TRBJ2-1 TRBV4-3 CASSQGPVTYNEQFF TGCGCCAGCAGCCAAGGGCCCGTTACCTACAATGAGCAGTTCTTC
NA TRBJ2-5 TRBV5-6 CASSSNRRPMETQYF TGTGCCAGCAGCTCCAATCGGCGGCCGATGGAGACCCAGTACTTC
NA TRBJ1-5 TRBV6-6 CASRPTVTQPQHF TGTGCCAGCAGGCCAACAGTGACTCAGCCCCAGCATTTT
NA TRBJ2-6 TRBV19 CASSTNSGANVLTF TGTGCCAGTAGTACCAACTCTGGGGCCAACGTCCTGACTTTC
NA TRBJ2-3 TRBV11-2 CASSFGVGPVTDTQYF TGTGCCAGCAGCTTCGGAGTGGGGCCCGTCACAGATACGCAGTATTTT
TRBD1 TRBJ2-7 TRBV10-2 CASSGQQGNEQYF TGCGCCAGCAGTGGGCAACAGGGGAACGAGCAGTACTTC
NA TRBJ2-3 TRBV28 CATQGGSISTDTQYF TGTGCCACCCAGGGGGGGAGCATCAGCACAGATACGCAGTATTTT
TRBD1 TRBJ1-5 TRBV2 CASTGQGAVNQPQHF TGTGCCAGCACGGGACAGGGGGCAGTCAATCAGCCCCAGCATTTT
TRBD2 TRBJ2-5 TRBV10-1 CASSEGTTYGTQYF TGCGCCAGCAGTGAGGGGACTACATACGGGACCCAGTACTTC